A selection of T cell receptor beta chains follows, all from one sample in a study of blood T cells in healthy people across ages. One entry per CDR3 protein results from TCRdb running MiXCR on the 5' RACE reads. The sample carries hundreds of thousands of distinct CDR3 sequences, 46% recorded once. The source material was blood. The receptors here all came from a man at least 80 years old in good health. The CDR3 runs from the conserved cysteine through the conserved F or W. The D gene is left open where the match is weak. The size entry is marked missing in some rows and otherwise reads once, few, many or a size class.

v_call	j_call	clone_size	d_call	cdr3_aa	cdr3_nt
TRBV7-2	TRBJ2-7	many	TRBD2	CASSLRAGGTEQYF	TGTGCCAGCAGCTTACGAGCGGGAGGTACCGAGCAGTACTTC
TRBV20-1	TRBJ2-5	-	TRBD1	CSALARTGRFQETQYF	TGCAGTGCTTTAGCTCGGACAGGACGATTTCAAGAGACCCAGTACTTC
TRBV20-1	TRBJ2-5	once	-	CSARDRLELYF	TGCAGTGCTAGGGACAGACTAGAGCTGTACTTC
TRBV5-1	TRBJ2-2	-	-	CASSLDRANGELFF	TGCGCCAGCAGCTTGGACAGGGCGAACGGGGAGCTGTTTTTT
TRBV20-1	TRBJ2-3	-	-	CSAGTFTDTQYF	TGCAGTGCTGGGACCTTCACAGATACGCAGTATTTT
TRBV7-2	TRBJ2-1	few	-	CASSLAVATYNEQFF	TGTGCCAGCAGCTTAGCCGTGGCGACCTACAATGAGCAGTTCTTC
TRBV7-2	TRBJ2-5	-	-	CASSLETGGETQYF	TGTGCCAGCAGCTTAGAAACGGGTGGGGAGACCCAGTACTTC
TRBV20-1	TRBJ2-7	-	-	CSARGNPGQGPYEQYF	TGCAGTGCTAGAGGAAACCCGGGACAAGGTCCCTACGAGCAGTACTTC
TRBV11-2	TRBJ2-1	-	TRBD2	CASSLAGRANEQLF	TGTGCCAGCAGCTTAGCCGGGAGGGCCAATGAGCAGCTCTTC
TRBV20-1	TRBJ1-3	once	TRBD1	CSADPGTGVGNTIYF	TGCAGTGCTGATCCCGGGACAGGGGTTGGAAACACCATATATTTT
TRBV2	TRBJ2-7	few	-	CASSEEETGGGGRAYYEQYF	TGTGCCAGCAGTGAAGAGGAGACAGGGGGAGGCGGGAGGGCCTATTACGAGCAGTACTTC
TRBV12-5	TRBJ2-5	-	-	CASGPRRGGQETQYF	TGCGCTAGTGGTCCTCGGAGGGGCGGGCAAGAGACCCAGTACTTC
TRBV6-5	TRBJ2-3	-	-	CASSYSRVRPAADTQYF	TGTGCCAGCAGTTACTCTCGGGTCAGACCAGCTGCAGATACGCAGTATTTT
TRBV10-3	TRBJ2-7	-	-	CAISESLLNRDPYEQYF	TGTGCCATCAGTGAGTCCCTGCTCAACAGGGATCCCTACGAGCAGTACTTC
TRBV12-3/TRBV12-4	TRBJ2-2	-	-	CASSLRRGGTGELFF	TGTGCCAGCAGTTTACGGCGGGGAGGTACCGGGGAGCTGTTTTTT
TRBV7-9	TRBJ2-3	-	TRBD2	CASSSQAGATDTQYF	TGTGCCAGCAGCTCACAAGCGGGAGCGACAGATACGCAGTATTTT
TRBV12-3/TRBV12-4	TRBJ2-5	many	TRBD1	CASSPGPRDRDQETQYF	TGTGCCAGCAGTCCCGGTCCCCGGGACAGAGATCAAGAGACCCAGTACTTC
TRBV3-1	TRBJ2-3	-	-	CASSLNRRGDTQYF	TGTGCCAGCAGCCTTAACCGCAGGGGAGATACGCAGTATTTT
TRBV29-1	TRBJ2-2	-	-	CSALGHPDPNTGELFF	TGCAGCGCGTTGGGACATCCTGATCCGAACACCGGGGAGCTGTTTTTT
TRBV11-2	TRBJ2-1	few	TRBD2	CASSSHSGNDNEQFF	TGTGCCAGCAGCAGCCATAGCGGGAACGACAATGAGCAGTTCTTC
TRBV24-1	TRBJ1-2	-	-	CATSDPWSSVTGGYTF	TGTGCCACCAGTGATCCGTGGAGCAGTGTGACTGGTGGCTACACCTTC
TRBV12-3/TRBV12-4	TRBJ2-7	-	-	CASSRDLSYEQYF	TGTGCCAGCAGTCGGGACTTGTCCTACGAGCAGTACTTC
TRBV7-2	TRBJ2-7	-	-	CASSLDYGSLYEQYF	TGTGCCAGCAGCTTAGATTACGGGAGTCTCTACGAGCAGTACTTC
TRBV20-1	TRBJ2-1	-	TRBD2	CSARPGLAGRNEQFF	TGCAGTGCTCGCCCGGGACTAGCGGGGCGCAATGAGCAGTTCTTC
TRBV3-1	TRBJ1-5	once	-	CASTPGTQPNQPQHF	TGTGCCAGCACCCCCGGGACACAACCTAATCAGCCCCAGCATTTT
TRBV28	TRBJ2-7	-	TRBD1	CASSHRGMGQGFYEQYF	TGTGCCAGCAGTCATAGGGGTATGGGACAGGGCTTCTACGAGCAGTACTTC
TRBV5-1	TRBJ2-1	-	TRBD2	CASGTSGSGNEQFF	TGCGCCAGCGGGACTAGCGGGAGTGGGAATGAGCAGTTCTTC
TRBV29-1	TRBJ2-3	many	-	CSVELASLDTQYF	TGCAGCGTTGAACTAGCTTCGTTAGATACGCAGTATTTT
TRBV2	TRBJ2-7	few	TRBD2	CASSRAGLGEQYF	TGTGCCAGCAGTAGAGCGGGACTGGGCGAGCAGTACTTC
TRBV16	TRBJ1-4	-	TRBD1	CASSQWDRGENEKLFF	TGTGCCAGCAGCCAATGGGACAGGGGCGAAAATGAAAAACTGTTTTTT
TRBV5-1	TRBJ2-3	-	TRBD2	CASSADTSGAQYF	TGCGCCAGCAGCGCTGACACTAGCGGGGCGCAGTATTTT
TRBV6-2/TRBV6-3	TRBJ2-5	-	-	CATDEDKGQKTQYF	TGTGCCACCGACGAGGACAAGGGGCAAAAGACCCAGTACTTC
TRBV20-1	TRBJ2-5	few	TRBD2	CSARDPSGHQETQYF	TGCAGTGCTAGAGATCCTAGCGGCCACCAAGAGACCCAGTACTTC
TRBV20-1	TRBJ1-5	-	TRBD1	CSALRDRENQPQHF	TGCAGTGCTCTCCGGGACAGGGAGAATCAGCCCCAGCATTTT
TRBV28	TRBJ2-3	few	TRBD2	CASSWVAGEPDTQYF	TGTGCCAGCAGTTGGGTAGCGGGAGAACCAGATACGCAGTATTTT
TRBV12-3/TRBV12-4	TRBJ2-5	few	-	CASSFTRARETQYF	TGTGCCAGCAGTTTCACGAGGGCACGAGAGACCCAGTACTTC
TRBV20-1	TRBJ2-7	many	TRBD1	CSARPPGQGREQYF	TGCAGTGCTAGACCCCCCGGACAGGGCCGCGAGCAGTACTTC
TRBV20-1	TRBJ2-7	-	-	CSARADYSYEQYF	TGCAGTGCTAGAGCGGACTACTCCTACGAGCAGTACTTC
TRBV2	TRBJ2-5	-	-	CASSVFGGYQYF	TGTGCCAGCAGTGTCTTCGGAGGGTATCAGTACTTC
TRBV28	TRBJ1-5	many	-	CASMMNTQPQHF	TGTGCCAGCATGATGAACACCCAGCCCCAGCATTTT
TRBV6-6	TRBJ2-3	-	-	CASSHGADTQYF	TGTGCCAGCAGCCATGGGGCGGATACGCAGTATTTT
TRBV27	TRBJ2-6	-	TRBD2	CASSSGGAGANVLTF	TGTGCCAGCAGTTCTGGGGGGGCTGGGGCCAACGTCCTGACTTTC
TRBV6-1	TRBJ1-2	many	-	CASNLAKGDYGYTF	TGTGCCAGCAATCTCGCGAAGGGCGACTATGGCTACACCTTC
TRBV18	TRBJ1-1	-	-	CASSPKQGGTEAFF	TGTGCCAGCTCGCCCAAACAGGGAGGGACTGAAGCTTTCTTT
TRBV4-1	TRBJ1-2	-	-	CASSHLLGDYGYTF	TGCGCCAGCAGCCACCTCTTGGGGGATTATGGCTACACCTTC
TRBV30	TRBJ2-5	-	TRBD1	CATRQGAEETQYF	TGTGCCACCCGACAGGGGGCGGAGGAGACCCAGTACTTC
TRBV5-1	TRBJ2-4	-	-	CASSFGPQEGAKNIQYF	TGCGCCAGCAGCTTCGGACCCCAGGAAGGGGCCAAAAACATTCAGTACTTC
TRBV7-2	TRBJ1-6	few	-	CASSFVGSPLHF	TGTGCCAGCAGCTTCGTTGGTTCACCCCTCCACTTT
TRBV21-1	TRBJ2-7	-	-	CASSKPVVPPYEQYF	TGTGCCAGCAGCAAACCGGTGGTACCTCCCTACGAGCAGTACTTC
TRBV5-6	TRBJ1-2	-	TRBD1	CASSLGSGGSYTF	TGTGCCAGCAGCTTGGGTTCAGGGGGGAGCTACACCTTC
TRBV6-5	TRBJ2-7	-	TRBD2	CASSFLRSGRAHEQYF	TGTGCCAGCAGTTTCCTTAGGAGCGGGAGGGCCCACGAGCAGTACTTC
TRBV20-1	TRBJ2-1	-	-	CSALGWDRKERFF	TGCAGTGCACTAGGCTGGGATCGCAAGGAGCGGTTCTTC
TRBV20-1	TRBJ1-2	-	TRBD1	CSATGGLYGYTF	TGCAGTGCTACAGGGGGGCTCTATGGCTACACCTTC
TRBV7-6	TRBJ2-7	many	-	CASSSVRDTSYEQYF	TGTGCCAGCAGCTCCGTACGGGACACCTCCTACGAGCAGTACTTC
TRBV6-4	TRBJ2-1	many	TRBD2	CASSDSMGLAGPSSYNEQFF	TGTGCCAGCAGTGACTCGATGGGGCTAGCGGGCCCGAGCTCCTACAATGAGCAGTTCTTC
TRBV12-3/TRBV12-4	TRBJ2-5	few	-	CASSLKLGETQYF	TGTGCCAGCAGTTTAAAATTAGGGGAGACCCAGTACTTC
TRBV28	TRBJ2-7	-	TRBD2	CASTLVAGSYEQYF	TGTGCCAGCACGCTAGTAGCGGGGAGCTACGAGCAGTACTTC
TRBV6-5	TRBJ2-5	few	TRBD1	CASSNNRGVRETQYF	TGTGCCAGCAGTAACAACAGGGGGGTACGGGAGACCCAGTACTTC
TRBV25-1	TRBJ2-5	-	-	CASSESYGGTQYF	TGTGCCAGCAGTGAATCATATGGGGGGACCCAGTACTTC